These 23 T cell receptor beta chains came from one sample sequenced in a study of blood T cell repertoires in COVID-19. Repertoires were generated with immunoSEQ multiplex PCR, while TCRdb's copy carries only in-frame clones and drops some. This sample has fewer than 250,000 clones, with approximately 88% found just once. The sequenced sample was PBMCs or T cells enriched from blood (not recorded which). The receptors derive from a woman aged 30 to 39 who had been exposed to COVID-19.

CDR3 amino acids: CAWSRGLAGGYYEQYF. CDR3 DNA sequence: TGTGCCTGGTCTCGTGGACTAGCGGGAGGGTACTACGAGCAGTACTTC. This rearrangement joins TRBV30 to TRBJ2-7; TRBD2 aligns across 15 bases. The germline CDR1 and CDR2 sequences are GTSNPN and SVGIG (reference sequence). The CDR3 covers 16 residues. J gave up 3 bases and V 5 bases, and 8 bases lay outside the gene matches.

CDR3 DNA sequence: TGTGCCAGCAGTTGGAGCTACGAGCAGTACTTC. Its protein is CASSWSYEQYF. This chain joins TRBV6-2 or TRBV6-3 and TRBJ2-7; D is ambiguous. CDR1 and CDR2 from the germline V gene are MNHEY and SVGEGT. Deletions cut 4 bases from V and 3 bases from J, with 4 bases between. The CDR3 is 11 amino acids.

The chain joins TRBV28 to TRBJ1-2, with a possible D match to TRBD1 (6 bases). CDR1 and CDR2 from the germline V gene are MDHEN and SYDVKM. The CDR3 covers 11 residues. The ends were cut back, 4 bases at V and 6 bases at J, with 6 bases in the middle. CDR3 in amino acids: CASSYRDGYTF. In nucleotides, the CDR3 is TGTGCCAGCAGTTACAGGGATGGCTACACCTTC.

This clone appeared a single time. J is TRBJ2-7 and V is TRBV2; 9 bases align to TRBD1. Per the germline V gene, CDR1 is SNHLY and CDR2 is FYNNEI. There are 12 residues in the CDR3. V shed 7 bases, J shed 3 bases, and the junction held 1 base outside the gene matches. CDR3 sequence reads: CASKDRGYEQYF. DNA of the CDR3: TGTGCCAGCAAGGACAGGGGCTACGAGCAGTACTTC.

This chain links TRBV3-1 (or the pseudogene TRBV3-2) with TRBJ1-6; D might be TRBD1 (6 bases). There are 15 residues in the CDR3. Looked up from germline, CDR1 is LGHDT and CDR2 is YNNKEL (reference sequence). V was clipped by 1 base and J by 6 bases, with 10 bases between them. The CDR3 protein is CASSQADRSNSPLHF. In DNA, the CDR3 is TGTGCCAGCAGCCAAGCAGACAGGTCTAATTCACCCCTCCACTTT.

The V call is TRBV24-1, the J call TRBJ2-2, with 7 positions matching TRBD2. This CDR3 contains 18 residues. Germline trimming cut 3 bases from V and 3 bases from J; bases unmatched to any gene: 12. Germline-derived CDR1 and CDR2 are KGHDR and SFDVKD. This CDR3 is CATSDPRTSLSDTGELFF. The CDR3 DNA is TGTGCCACCAGTGATCCCCGGACTAGTTTGTCCGACACCGGGGAGCTGTTTTTT.

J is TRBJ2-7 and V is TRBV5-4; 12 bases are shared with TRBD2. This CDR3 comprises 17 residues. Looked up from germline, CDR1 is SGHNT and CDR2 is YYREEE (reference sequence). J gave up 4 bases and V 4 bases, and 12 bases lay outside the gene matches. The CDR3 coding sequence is TGTGCCAGCAGCCCCGTCCCCCCGGGACTAGCGGGTTACGAGCAGTACTTC. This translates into CASSPVPPGLAGYEQYF.

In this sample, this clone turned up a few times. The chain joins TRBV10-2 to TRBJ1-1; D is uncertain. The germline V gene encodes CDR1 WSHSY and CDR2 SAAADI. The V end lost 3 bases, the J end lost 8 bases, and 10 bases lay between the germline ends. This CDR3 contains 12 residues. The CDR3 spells CASSDLQSEAFF. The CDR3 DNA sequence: TGCGCCAGCAGTGATTTGCAGTCCGAAGCTTTCTTT.

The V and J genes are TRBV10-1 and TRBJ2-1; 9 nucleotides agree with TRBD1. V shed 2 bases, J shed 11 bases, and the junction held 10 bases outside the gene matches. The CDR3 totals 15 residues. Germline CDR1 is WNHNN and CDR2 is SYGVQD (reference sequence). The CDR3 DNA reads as TGCGCCAGCAGTGAGGAACAGGGGGCCGATAGGAAGCAGTTCTTC. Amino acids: CASSEEQGADRKQFF.

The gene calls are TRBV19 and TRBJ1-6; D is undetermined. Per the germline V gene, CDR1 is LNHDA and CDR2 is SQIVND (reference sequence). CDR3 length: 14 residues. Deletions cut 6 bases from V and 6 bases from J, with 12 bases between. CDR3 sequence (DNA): TGTGCCAGTAGCATTCCCAGTGGTAATTCACCCCTCCACTTT. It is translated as CASSIPSGNSPLHF.

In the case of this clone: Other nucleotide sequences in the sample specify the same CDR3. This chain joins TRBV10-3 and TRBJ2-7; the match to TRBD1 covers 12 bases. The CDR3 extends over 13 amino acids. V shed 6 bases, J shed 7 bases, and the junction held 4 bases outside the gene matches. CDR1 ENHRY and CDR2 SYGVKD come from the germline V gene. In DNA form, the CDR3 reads TGTGCCATCAGCGGGACAGGGGGCGGTGAGCAGTACTTC. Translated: CAISGTGGGEQYF.

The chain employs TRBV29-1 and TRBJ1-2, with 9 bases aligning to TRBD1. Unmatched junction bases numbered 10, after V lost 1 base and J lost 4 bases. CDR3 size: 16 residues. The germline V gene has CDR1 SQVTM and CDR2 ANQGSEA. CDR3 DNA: TGCAGCGTTGAAGTTGGGGACAGGGTGGGGAGCTATGGCTACACCTTC. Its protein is CSVEVGDRVGSYGYTF.

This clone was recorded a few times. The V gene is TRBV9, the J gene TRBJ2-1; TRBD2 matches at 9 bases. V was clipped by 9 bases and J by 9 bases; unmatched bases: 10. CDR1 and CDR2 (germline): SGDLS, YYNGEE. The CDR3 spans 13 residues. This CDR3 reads CATSWTSEGEQFF. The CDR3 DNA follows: TGTGCCACCTCATGGACTAGCGAGGGTGAGCAGTTCTTC.

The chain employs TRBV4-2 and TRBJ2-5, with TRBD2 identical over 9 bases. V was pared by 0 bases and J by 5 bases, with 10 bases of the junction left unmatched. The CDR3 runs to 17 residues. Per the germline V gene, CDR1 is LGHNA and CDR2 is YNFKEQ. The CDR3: CASSQEIGLAGIETQYF. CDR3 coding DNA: TGTGCCAGCAGCCAAGAGATCGGGCTAGCGGGGATTGAGACCCAGTACTTC.

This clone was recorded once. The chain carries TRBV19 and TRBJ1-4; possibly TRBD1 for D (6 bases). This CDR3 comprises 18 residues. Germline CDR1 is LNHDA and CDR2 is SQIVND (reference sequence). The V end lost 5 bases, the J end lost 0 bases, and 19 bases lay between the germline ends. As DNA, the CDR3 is TGTGCCAGTAGTCTGTCAATTACAGGGAGAGCAACTAATGAAAAACTGTTTTTT. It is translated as CASSLSITGRATNEKLFF.

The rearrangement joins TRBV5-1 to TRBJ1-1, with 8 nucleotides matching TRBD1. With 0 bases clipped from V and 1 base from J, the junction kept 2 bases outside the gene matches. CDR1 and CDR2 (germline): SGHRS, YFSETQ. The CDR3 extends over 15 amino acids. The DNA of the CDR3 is TGCGCCAGCAGCTTGGTCGGGACAGGGAACACTGAAGCTTTCTTT. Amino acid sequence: CASSLVGTGNTEAFF. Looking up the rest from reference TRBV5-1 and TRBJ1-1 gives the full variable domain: KAGVTQTPRYLIKTRGQQVTLSCSPISGHRSVSWYQQTPGQGLQFLFEYFSETQRNKGNFPGRFSGRQFSNSRSEMNVSTLELGDSALYLCASSLVGTGNTEAFFGQGTRLTVV.

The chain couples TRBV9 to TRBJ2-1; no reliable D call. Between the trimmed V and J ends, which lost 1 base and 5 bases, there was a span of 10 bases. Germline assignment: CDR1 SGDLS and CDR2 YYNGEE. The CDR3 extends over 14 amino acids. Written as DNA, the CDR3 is TGTGCCAGCAGCGTATGGGCAGTGGACAATGAGCAGTTCTTC. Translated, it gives CASSVWAVDNEQFF.

The CDR3 DNA reads as TGTGCCAGTAGTTCGGGACATCTTCTCACCGGGGAGCTGTTTTTT. It yields the protein CASSSGHLLTGELFF. This chain joins TRBV19 and TRBJ2-2, with TRBD1 as a possible D gene (6 bases). The CDR3 loop spans 15 amino acids. V lost 5 bases and J lost 4, with 14 bases in between. Germline V gene lookup returns CDR1 LNHDA and CDR2 SQIVND (reference sequence).

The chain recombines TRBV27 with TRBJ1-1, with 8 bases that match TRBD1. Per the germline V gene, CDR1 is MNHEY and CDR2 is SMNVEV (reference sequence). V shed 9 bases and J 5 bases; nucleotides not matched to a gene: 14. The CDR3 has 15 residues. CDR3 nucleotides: TGTGCCAGTAAATCTTTTACAGGGGGAATAACTGAAGCTTTCTTT. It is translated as CASKSFTGGITEAFF.

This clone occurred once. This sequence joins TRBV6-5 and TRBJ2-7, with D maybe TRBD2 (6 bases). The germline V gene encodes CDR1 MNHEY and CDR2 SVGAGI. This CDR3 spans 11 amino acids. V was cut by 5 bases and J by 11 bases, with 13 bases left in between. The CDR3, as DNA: TGTGCCAGCAGTCAGAGGGACTCGGAGTACTTC. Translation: CASSQRDSEYF.

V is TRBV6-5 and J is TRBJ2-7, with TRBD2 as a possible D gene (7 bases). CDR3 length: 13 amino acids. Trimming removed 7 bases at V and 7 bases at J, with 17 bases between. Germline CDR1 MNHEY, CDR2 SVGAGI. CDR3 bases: TGTGCCAGCAATATGGGGGGGGCTTGGGAGCAGTACTTC. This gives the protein CASNMGGAWEQYF.

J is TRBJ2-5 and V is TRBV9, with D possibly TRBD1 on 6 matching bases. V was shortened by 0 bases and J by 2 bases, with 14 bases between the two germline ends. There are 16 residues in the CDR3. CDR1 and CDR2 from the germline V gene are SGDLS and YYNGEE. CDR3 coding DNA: TGTGCCAGCAGCGTAGATTTTACCGGACAGCAAGAGACCCAGTACTTC. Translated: CASSVDFTGQQETQYF.

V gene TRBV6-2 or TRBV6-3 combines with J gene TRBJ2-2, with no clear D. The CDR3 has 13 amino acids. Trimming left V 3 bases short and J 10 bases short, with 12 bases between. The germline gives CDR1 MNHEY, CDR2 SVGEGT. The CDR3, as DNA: TGTGCCAGCAGTTATTTCGCCCTATCGGAGCTGTTTTTT. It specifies CASSYFALSELFF.